The 9 T cell receptor beta chains below all came from one sample that was sequenced in a study of blood T cell repertoires in COVID-19. Profiling relied on immunoSEQ multiplex PCR, and the TCRdb table lists in-frame clones only, not all of them. The sample carries about 41,000 clones, 65% to 80% recorded once. Sample: peripheral blood. These receptors originate from an elderly man with acute or convalescent COVID-19.

The chain links TRBV7-8 to TRBJ1-2; 7 positions match TRBD1. From germline, CDR1 is SGHVS and CDR2 FQNEAQ. This CDR3 has 14 residues. Trimming removed 5 bases from V and 1 base from J; junction bases left unmatched: 4. The CDR3 bases are TGTGCCAGCAGCGACAGACAGGGTAACTATGGCTACACCTTC. Its protein is CASSDRQGNYGYTF.

V is TRBV2 and J is TRBJ2-5, with 11 bases that match TRBD2. V was pared by 6 bases and J by 5 bases, with 8 bases of the junction left unmatched. This CDR3 region has 15 residues. Germline values: CDR1 SNHLY, CDR2 FYNNEI. The CDR3: CASRKTSGVRETQYF. The CDR3 coding sequence is TGTGCCAGCAGAAAGACTAGCGGGGTTCGCGAGACCCAGTACTTC.

This clone was recorded a few times. V gene TRBV19 combines with J gene TRBJ1-6, with D perhaps TRBD1 (5 bases). Trimming removed 3 bases from V and 8 bases from J, with 14 bases in between. Looked up from germline, CDR1 is LNHDA and CDR2 is SQIVND (reference sequence). This CDR3 has 15 residues. For the CDR3, the DNA is TGTGCCAGTAGTATTTCAGGGACGGGGGATTCACCCCTCCACTTT. Translating gives CASSISGTGDSPLHF.

There are a few counts of this clone. The gene calls are TRBV2 and TRBJ1-3, with D possibly matching TRBD1 (6 bases). V gave up 3 bases and J gave up 4 bases, with 13 bases separating them. CDR1 and CDR2 (germline): SNHLY, FYNNEI. The CDR3 length is 15 residues. In DNA form, the CDR3 reads TGTGCCAGCAGTGAGACCACAGGGATGGGAAACACCATATATTTT. Amino acids: CASSETTGMGNTIYF.

This clone has a single count. CDR3 sequence reads: CASSSLGTGELFF. In DNA form, the CDR3 reads TGTGCCAGCAGCTCCCTCGGCACCGGGGAGCTGTTTTTT. The V call is TRBV7-8, the J call TRBJ2-2; no definite D call. With 4 bases removed from V and 4 bases from J, the gap between germline ends came to 7 bases. In germline, CDR1 is SGHVS, CDR2 FQNEAQ. CDR3 length equals 13 residues.

The chain employs TRBV3-1 (or the pseudogene TRBV3-2) and TRBJ1-3; a weak D match, TRBD1 (5 bases). V gave up 4 bases and J gave up 4 bases, with 14 bases separating them. This CDR3 region has 15 residues. Germline CDR1 is LGHDT and CDR2 is YNNKEL (reference sequence). CDR3 sequence (DNA): TGTGCCAGCAGCCCCGTGACAGATTTAGGAAACACCATATATTTT. Protein product: CASSPVTDLGNTIYF.

This clone appeared a few times. The genes are TRBV9 and TRBJ2-5, with D possibly TRBD1 on 6 matching bases. Trimming shortened V by 1 base and J by 4 bases, and 14 bases separated the two germline ends. This CDR3 has 15 residues. CDR1 is SGDLS, CDR2 YYNGEE, per germline. DNA for the CDR3: TGTGCCAGCAGCGTAACAGGGTCCCTTGGAGAGACCCAGTACTTC. It is translated as CASSVTGSLGETQYF.

CDR3 DNA sequence: TGTGCCAGTAGTCGCGGACAGGGTGGGTCACCCCTCCACTTT. Residues: CASSRGQGGSPLHF. The gene calls are TRBV19 and TRBJ1-6; 8 bases agree with TRBD1. Germline assignment: CDR1 LNHDA and CDR2 SQIVND (reference sequence). This CDR3 is 14 amino acids long. V lost 5 bases to trimming and J lost 10 bases; unmatched junction nucleotides: 7.

The chain uses TRBV27 and TRBJ2-3; 10 nucleotides align to TRBD2. The ends lost 7 bases at V and 4 bases at J; junction bases unmatched: 11. Germline lookup yields CDR1 MNHEY and CDR2 SMNVEV (reference sequence). There are 16 residues in the CDR3. The CDR3 region has the DNA TGTGCCAGCAAAAAATCGGATACTAGCGGGGCAGATACGCAGTATTTT. This codes for CASKKSDTSGADTQYF.